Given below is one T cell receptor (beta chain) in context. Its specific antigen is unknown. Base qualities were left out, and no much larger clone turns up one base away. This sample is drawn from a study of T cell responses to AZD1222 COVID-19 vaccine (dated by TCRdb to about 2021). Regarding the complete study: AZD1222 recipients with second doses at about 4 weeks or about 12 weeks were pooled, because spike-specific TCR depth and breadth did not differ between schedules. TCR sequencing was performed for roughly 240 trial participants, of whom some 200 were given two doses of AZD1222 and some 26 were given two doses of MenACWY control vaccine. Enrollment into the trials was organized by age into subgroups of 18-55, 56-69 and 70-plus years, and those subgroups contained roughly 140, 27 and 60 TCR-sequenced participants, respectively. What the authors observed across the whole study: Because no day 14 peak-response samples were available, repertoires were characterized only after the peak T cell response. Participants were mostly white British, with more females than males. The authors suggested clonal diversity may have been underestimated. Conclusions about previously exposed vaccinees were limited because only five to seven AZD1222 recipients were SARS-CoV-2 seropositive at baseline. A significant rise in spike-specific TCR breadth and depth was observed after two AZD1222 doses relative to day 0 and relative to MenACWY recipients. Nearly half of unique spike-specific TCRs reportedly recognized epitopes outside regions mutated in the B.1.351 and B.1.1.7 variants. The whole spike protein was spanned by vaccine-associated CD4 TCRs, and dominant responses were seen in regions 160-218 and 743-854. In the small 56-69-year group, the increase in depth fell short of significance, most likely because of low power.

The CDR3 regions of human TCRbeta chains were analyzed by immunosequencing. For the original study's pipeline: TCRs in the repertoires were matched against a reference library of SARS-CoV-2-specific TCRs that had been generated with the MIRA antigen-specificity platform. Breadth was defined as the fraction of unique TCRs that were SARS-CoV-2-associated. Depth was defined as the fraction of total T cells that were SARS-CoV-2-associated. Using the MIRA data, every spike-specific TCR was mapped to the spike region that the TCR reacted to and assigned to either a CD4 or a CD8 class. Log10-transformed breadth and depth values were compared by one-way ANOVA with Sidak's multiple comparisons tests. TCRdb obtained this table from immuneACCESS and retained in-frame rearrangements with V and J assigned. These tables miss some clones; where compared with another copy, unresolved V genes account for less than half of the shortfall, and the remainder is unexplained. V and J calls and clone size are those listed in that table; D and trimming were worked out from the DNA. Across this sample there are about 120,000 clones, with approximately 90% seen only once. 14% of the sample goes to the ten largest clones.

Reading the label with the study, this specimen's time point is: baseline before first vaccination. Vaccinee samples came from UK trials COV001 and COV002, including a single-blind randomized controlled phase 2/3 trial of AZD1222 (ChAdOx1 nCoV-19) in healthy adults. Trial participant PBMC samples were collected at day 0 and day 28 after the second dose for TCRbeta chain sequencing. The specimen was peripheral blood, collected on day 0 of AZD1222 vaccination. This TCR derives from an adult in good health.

The CDR3 loop reads CASTQRPRGDTEAFF. Here is the DNA: TGTGCCAGCACGCAACGACCCAGGGGGGACACTGAAGCTTTCTTT. Recombination joined TRBV6-5 with TRBJ1-1; 7 of the junction bases match TRBD1. Unmatched junction bases come to 11, with V trimmed by 7 bases and J by 3 bases. From the cysteine through the phenylalanine, the CDR3 covers 15 amino acids. The read is trimmed to its CDR3 DNA, 45 bases read in frame from base 1. Based on the germline V gene, the CDR1 and CDR2 sequences are MNHEY and SVGAGI.